A single sample gave rise to the 21 T cell receptor beta chains below, sequenced in a study of cytomegalovirus exposure and HLA in healthy donors. The study ran its PCR with 60 Vbeta and 13 Jbeta primers. Measured with immunoSEQ multiplex PCR; TCRdb has only the in-frame clones, and not every one. The table records 130,000 to 150,000 clones, around three quarters of them present only once. Sequenced: PBMCs. These TCRs come from a man aged 35 to 55 in good health and CMV-seropositive.

This clone was found a few times. The chain links TRBV7-2 to TRBJ1-5; no clear D. This CDR3 contains 13 residues. V was clipped by 2 bases and J by 2 bases, with 4 bases between them. CDR1 SGHTA and CDR2 FQGNSA come from the germline V gene. The CDR3 region has the DNA TGTGCCAGCAGCTTACAGGGCAATCAGCCCCAGCATTTT. It yields the protein CASSLQGNQPQHF.

This clone was detected only a few times. The chain is built from TRBV6-1 and TRBJ1-6; D might be TRBD1 (5 bases). The CDR3 runs 15 residues. Per germline, CDR1 MNHNS and CDR2 SASEGT. Trimming took off 4 bases at V and 5 bases at J, with 12 bases between the two ends. The CDR3 loop reads CASSGGGADNSPLHF. CDR3 bases: TGTGCCAGCAGTGGAGGTGGGGCCGATAATTCACCCCTCCACTTT.

This clone has a single count. V usage is TRBV9 and J usage is TRBJ1-5; D possibly corresponds to TRBD1 (5 bases). This CDR3 has 17 residues. V lost 0 bases and J lost 5, with 18 bases in between. Germline V gene lookup returns CDR1 SGDLS and CDR2 YYNGEE. The CDR3 DNA sequence: TGTGCCAGCAGCGTAGGGGCAGGGAGGGGTGGGGATCAGCCCCAGCATTTT. Its protein product is CASSVGAGRGGDQPQHF.

The chain carries TRBV9 and TRBJ1-2; 7 bases fit TRBD1. The CDR3 consists of 16 residues. Germline V gives CDR1 SGDLS, CDR2 YYNGEE. V lost 4 bases to trimming and J lost 2 bases; unmatched junction nucleotides: 11. CDR3 DNA sequence: TGTGCCAGCAGCCAAAGAAGAACGGGACAGAACTATGGCTACACCTTC. Translated, it gives CASSQRRTGQNYGYTF. The variable domain in full, completed from reference TRBV9 and TRBJ1-2, reads DSGVTQTPKHLITATGQRVTLRCSPRSGDLSVYWYQQSLDQGLQFLIQYYNGEERAKGNILERFSAQQFPDLHSELNLSSLELGDSALYFCASSQRRTGQNYGYTFGSGTRLTVV.

This chain uses TRBV6-5 with TRBJ1-1; 9 bases align to TRBD1. V lost 0 bases and J lost 3; bases outside the gene matches: 5. Germline V CDR1 and CDR2: MNHEY, SVGAGI. CDR3 length: 16 amino acids. The CDR3, as DNA: TGTGCCAGCAGTTACTCATTTTACAGGGGGCACACTGAAGCTTTCTTT. As protein: CASSYSFYRGHTEAFF.

The V call is TRBV11-2, the J call TRBJ2-4; TRBD1 matches at 9 bases. V trimming: 4 bases; J trimming: 6 bases; junction bases outside the gene matches: 7. There are 15 residues in the CDR3. In germline, CDR1 is SGHAT, CDR2 FQNNGV. DNA of the CDR3: TGTGCCAGCAGCTCCCCCCGACAGGGGGGAAACATTCAGTACTTC. It codes for CASSSPRQGGNIQYF.

The chain uses TRBV30 and TRBJ2-7, with D perhaps TRBD2 (6 bases). The germline CDR1 and CDR2 sequences are GTSNPN and SVGIG (reference sequence). The CDR3 runs to 14 residues. V was pared by 4 bases and J by 5 bases, with 18 bases between. For the CDR3, the DNA is TGTGCCTGGACCTGGGACTCTAGCATCAACGAGCAGTACTTC. It is translated as CAWTWDSSINEQYF.

The chain combines TRBV6-5 with TRBJ2-2, with 9 bases fitting TRBD1. This CDR3 has 15 residues. Germline values: CDR1 MNHEY, CDR2 SVGAGI. V dropped 6 bases and J dropped 6; count of bases not matched to a gene: 8. CDR3 amino acids: CASRWRQGGPGELFF. The CDR3 DNA sequence: TGTGCCAGCAGGTGGAGACAGGGGGGACCCGGGGAGCTGTTTTTT.

The chain carries TRBV7-2 and TRBJ2-5; 7 bases align to TRBD1. The CDR3 consists of 14 residues. V gave up 8 bases and J gave up 2 bases; unmatched junction bases: 8. CDR1 and CDR2 (germline): SGHTA, FQGNSA. The CDR3 DNA is TGTGCCAGCGCCGCCGGGACAGTACAAGAGACCCAGTACTTC. This codes for CASAAGTVQETQYF.

This chain joins TRBV9 and TRBJ2-3; 11 bases are a match to TRBD1. This CDR3 has 15 residues. Germline V gives CDR1 SGDLS, CDR2 YYNGEE. V trimming: 4 bases; J trimming: 5 bases; junction bases outside the gene matches: 6. The CDR3 sequence is CASSLGGTGGDTQYF. In DNA, the CDR3 is TGTGCCAGCAGCCTCGGGGGGACAGGGGGAGATACGCAGTATTTT.

V usage is TRBV4-3 and J usage is TRBJ1-5; D call uncertain. Per the germline V gene, CDR1 is LGHNA and CDR2 is YSLEER. The V gene lost 0 bases and the J gene lost 5 bases, with 5 bases spanning the gap. This CDR3 spans 13 amino acids. CDR3 in amino acids: CASSQDFDQPQHF. The DNA of the CDR3 is TGCGCCAGCAGCCAAGATTTCGATCAGCCCCAGCATTTT.

The chain has TRBV7-9 and TRBJ1-2; 7 bases align to TRBD1. The CDR3 covers 14 residues. V gave up 7 bases and J gave up 7 bases; unmatched junction bases: 12. The germline CDR1 and CDR2 sequences are SEHNR and FQNEAQ (reference sequence). CDR3 sequence (DNA): TGTGCCAGCACGTCCCCGGGACAGAGGCTTGGCTACACCTTC. Encoded protein: CASTSPGQRLGYTF.

This clone was seen a single time. The chain employs TRBV4-1 and TRBJ1-2; TRBD1 matches at 9 bases. V lost 4 bases, J lost 8 bases, and 11 bases stayed unmatched. The CDR3 consists of 15 residues. Germline V gene sequence: CDR1 MGHRA, CDR2 YSYEKL. The CDR3 is CASSRAEGQGNGYTF. The CDR3 nucleotides are TGCGCCAGCAGCCGAGCGGAGGGACAGGGAAACGGCTACACCTTC.

This clone has a handful of counts. This sequence joins TRBV6-1 and TRBJ1-5; D might be TRBD1 (5 bases). This CDR3 contains 14 residues. Germline CDR1 MNHNS, CDR2 SASEGT. V was clipped by 2 bases and J by 6 bases, with 11 bases between them. CDR3 residues: CASSEMAGLQPQHF. CDR3 coding DNA: TGTGCCAGCAGTGAAATGGCGGGGCTTCAGCCCCAGCATTTT.

The chain recombines TRBV28 with TRBJ1-5; D is possibly TRBD1 (6 bases). This CDR3 comprises 14 residues. Trimming pared 5 bases from V and 5 bases from J, leaving 13 bases between. Germline CDR1 reads MDHEN; CDR2 reads SYDVKM. CDR3 nucleotides: TGTGCCAGCAGTACGGGGGGCATGGATCAGCCCCAGCATTTT. Translation: CASSTGGMDQPQHF.

The chain uses TRBV27 and TRBJ2-5; 12 bases fit TRBD2. This CDR3 contains 15 residues. CDR1 MNHEY and CDR2 SMNVEV come from the germline V gene (reference sequence). V was clipped by 2 bases and J by 5 bases; unmatched bases: 3. The CDR3 DNA reads as TGTGCCAGCAGTTTAAGGGGGACTAGCGGGGAGACCCAGTACTTC. It translates to CASSLRGTSGETQYF.

The J gene is TRBJ2-3, the V gene TRBV4-2; a weak D match, TRBD1 (6 bases). CDR1 and CDR2 (germline): LGHNA, YNFKEQ. There are 16 residues in the CDR3. V was cut by 0 bases and J by 2 bases, with 12 bases left in between. The CDR3, as DNA: TGTGCCAGCAGCCAAGAGGACAGTGGACACACAGATACGCAGTATTTT. The encoded protein is CASSQEDSGHTDTQYF.

The CDR3 sequence: CASSPPVRPYEQYF. CDR3 DNA sequence: TGTGCCAGCTCACCACCGGTGCGCCCCTACGAGCAGTACTTC. This chain joins TRBV18 and TRBJ2-7; D gene uncertain. Trimming left V 0 bases short and J 2 bases short, with 8 bases between. Germline CDR1 KGHSH, CDR2 LQKENI. CDR3 size: 14 residues.

This clone was seen once. The rearrangement uses TRBV13 and TRBJ1-1; the match to TRBD1 covers 7 bases. The CDR3 contains 16 residues. The germline gives CDR1 PRHDT, CDR2 FYEKMQ (reference sequence). The V and J ends lost 5 bases and 1 base, in that order; junction bases with no gene match: 10. CDR3 DNA: TGTGCCAGCAGCCTCAACTACGGACAGGCGAACACTGAAGCTTTCTTT. This encodes CASSLNYGQANTEAFF.

The chain employs TRBV7-2 and TRBJ2-1, with D tentatively TRBD2 (5 bases). CDR1 is SGHTA, CDR2 FQGNSA, per germline. V lost 6 bases, J lost 10 bases, and 22 bases lay in between. The CDR3 is 15 residues long. The CDR3 DNA sequence: TGTGCCAGCAGTCCAGATCGCGGGTCTACCCGCGAGCAGTTCTTC. It codes for CASSPDRGSTREQFF.

V gene TRBV27 combines with J gene TRBJ2-5, with 8 bases fitting TRBD2. Gene TRBJ2-7 matches the end of the DNA better, so the J call may be wrong. The CDR3 is made up of 14 amino acids. Germline CDR1 MNHEY, CDR2 SMNVEV (reference sequence). The CDR3 nucleotides are TGTGCCAGCAGTTTGACTAGCGCTGTCTACGAGCAGTACTTC. This gives the protein CASSLTSAVYEQYF.